These 14 T cell receptor beta chains share one sample of origin, sequenced in a study of blood T cell repertoires in COVID-19. Here immunoSEQ multiplex PCR was the method, and the copy in TCRdb shows in-frame clones only, minus some. The table records over 15,000 clones, about 91% of them present only once. The specimen was peripheral blood. Source of these receptors: a human donor in a cohort sampled during active COVID-19. The donor label of this sample is uncertain.

J is TRBJ2-6 and V is TRBV10-3; D unclear. V lost 4 bases and J lost 4, with 5 bases in between. Germline V CDR1 and CDR2: ENHRY, SYGVKD. This CDR3 contains 13 residues. The CDR3 sequence: CAISVFGANVLTF. For the CDR3, the DNA is TGTGCCATCAGTGTCTTCGGGGCCAACGTCCTGACTTTC.

The chain couples TRBV11-3 to TRBJ2-2; possible D gene TRBD1, 6 bases. Per germline, CDR1 SGHNT and CDR2 YENEEA. V was shortened by 3 bases and J by 4 bases, with 12 bases between the two germline ends. CDR3 length: 15 residues. The CDR3 is CASSLAGASTGELFF. The CDR3 DNA follows: TGTGCCAGCAGCTTGGCAGGGGCCTCCACCGGGGAGCTGTTTTTT.

The chain combines TRBV18 with TRBJ1-1; tentative D call: TRBD1 (5 bases). This CDR3 is built from 14 residues. V was pared by 5 bases and J by 1 base, with 11 bases between. Germline values: CDR1 KGHSH, CDR2 LQKENI. The CDR3 spells CASSKTGGNTEAFF. As DNA, the CDR3 is TGTGCCAGCTCAAAAACAGGCGGGAACACTGAAGCTTTCTTT.

This clone has a single count. The J gene is TRBJ2-7, the V gene TRBV7-2; 7 nucleotides match TRBD2. Germline loops: CDR1 SGHTA, CDR2 FQGNSA. The J segment lost 2 bases and the V segment lost 5 bases, leaving 15 bases of the junction unmatched. This CDR3 is 17 amino acids long. CDR3 amino acids: CASSPGTNVQFPYEQYF. As DNA, the CDR3 is TGTGCCAGCAGCCCCGGGACTAACGTCCAGTTCCCCTACGAGCAGTACTTC.

Here the CDR3 reads CASSFRASSYNEQFF. The CDR3, as DNA: TGTGCCAGCAGTTTCAGGGCGAGCTCCTACAATGAGCAGTTCTTC. The V call is TRBV6-5, the J call TRBJ2-1, with TRBD1 as a possible D gene (5 bases). CDR1 and CDR2 (germline): MNHEY, SVGAGI. Between the trimmed V and J ends, which lost 4 bases and 0 bases, there was a span of 10 bases. This CDR3 region has 15 residues.

This clone was seen more than once but under ten times. This chain uses TRBV5-6 with TRBJ2-3; 12 positions match TRBD1. Trimming took 3 bases from V and 5 from J; bases not matched to a gene: 7. The germline gives CDR1 SGHDT, CDR2 YYEEEE. This CDR3 spans 16 amino acids. The CDR3 nucleotides are TGTGCCAGCAGCTCACTGGGACAGGGGGCTGTAGATACGCAGTATTTT. The encoded protein is CASSSLGQGAVDTQYF.

This rearrangement joins TRBV29-1 to TRBJ2-1; 7 bases match TRBD2. This CDR3 has 16 amino acids. V was pared by 4 bases and J by 0 bases, with 9 bases of the junction left unmatched. Per the germline V gene, CDR1 is SQVTM and CDR2 is ANQGSEA. CDR3 loop: CSVALGGRYSYNEQFF. In nucleotides, the CDR3 is TGCAGCGTTGCGTTGGGAGGGCGATACTCCTACAATGAGCAGTTCTTC.

The V and J genes are TRBV18 and TRBJ2-1; TRBD2 agrees at 7 bases. Per germline, CDR1 KGHSH and CDR2 LQKENI. V shed 1 base and J 4 bases; nucleotides not matched to a gene: 7. The CDR3 loop spans 16 amino acids. CDR3 DNA sequence: TGTGCCAGCTCACCACGCGGCGGGAGTGGATACAATGAGCAGTTCTTC. Translated: CASSPRGGSGYNEQFF.

This chain links TRBV28 with TRBJ2-3, with D uncertain. V was shortened by 1 base and J by 2 bases, with 4 bases between the two germline ends. This CDR3 is built from 13 residues. Germline CDR1 is MDHEN and CDR2 is SYDVKM. CDR3 region: CASSLSFTDTQYF. DNA of the CDR3: TGTGCCAGCAGTTTATCGTTCACAGATACGCAGTATTTT.

This clone was detected a few times. The J gene is TRBJ1-3, the V gene TRBV19, with 9 bases aligning to TRBD1. Germline loops: CDR1 LNHDA, CDR2 SQIVND (reference sequence). This CDR3 has 14 amino acids. V lost 7 bases to trimming and J lost 0 bases; unmatched junction nucleotides: 1. The CDR3 reads CASTTGGSGNTIYF. The CDR3 region has the DNA TGTGCCAGTACGACAGGGGGCTCTGGAAACACCATATATTTT.

The V and J genes are TRBV5-4 and TRBJ1-6; no definite D call. Trimming took off 2 bases at V and 5 bases at J, with 8 bases between the two ends. CDR1 is SGHNT and CDR2 is YYREEE in the germline V gene (reference sequence). The CDR3 has 14 amino acids. CDR3 sequence (DNA): TGTGCCAGCAGCTTCGAGTTGCATAATTCACCCCTCCACTTT. As protein: CASSFELHNSPLHF.

This chain uses TRBV28 with TRBJ1-5; 8 nucleotides align to TRBD1. The CDR3 consists of 16 residues. Germline CDR1 MDHEN, CDR2 SYDVKM. V lost 5 bases and J lost 11; bases outside the gene matches: 17. CDR3 coding DNA: TGTGCCAGCAGTGACCGGGGGACAGGCCCAAGAGTGACCCAGCATTTT. This codes for CASSDRGTGPRVTQHF.

V usage is TRBV28 and J usage is TRBJ1-4, with 8 bases identical to TRBD1. The length of the CDR3 is 14 residues. Germline trimming cut 5 bases from V and 8 bases from J; bases unmatched to any gene: 7. Germline V gene lookup returns CDR1 MDHEN and CDR2 SYDVKM. The chain's CDR3 is CASSAAGGWEKLFF. The CDR3 DNA follows: TGTGCCAGCAGTGCCGCAGGGGGCTGGGAAAAACTGTTTTTT. Supplemented by reference TRBV28 and TRBJ1-4, the full variable domain reads DVKVTQSSRYLVKRTGEKVFLECVQDMDHENMFWYRQDPGLGLRLIYFSYDVKMKEKGDIPEGYSVSREKKERFSLILESASTNQTSMYLCASSAAGGWEKLFFGSGTQLSVL.

This chain joins TRBV28 and TRBJ2-7; D remains ambiguous. Germline CDR1 and CDR2: MDHEN and SYDVKM. V was pared by 11 bases and J by 4 bases, with 15 bases between. The CDR3 contains 12 residues. The CDR3 nucleotides read TGTGCCGCAACCGGCAGGAATTACGAGCAGTACTTC. Residues: CAATGRNYEQYF.